Here is one T cell receptor beta chain with its context. Its target is unknown. The data were obtained in a study of spatial heterogeneity in lung cancer. Described time point: sample taken at primary tumor resection. TCRdb ran MiXCR on the 5' RACE reads and lists one entry per CDR3 protein. Among 4,000 or so distinct CDR3 sequences, around 10% were seen once, and the ten largest hold about 28%. Whole-study findings and limits: Higher tumor mutation counts went along with higher counts of expanded intratumoral alpha and beta TCRs.

The material was lung tumor tissue, obtained at surgery. This TCR derives from a male donor with early-stage non-small cell lung cancer.

The CDR3 DNA reads as TGCAGTGCTAGTGGGCCTTCGGAGCAGTACTTC. Protein: CSASGPSEQYF. This chain links TRBV20-1 with TRBJ2-7; D gene uncertain. V shed 3 bases and J shed 7 bases, with 10 bases lying between them. The CDR3 sequence is 11 residues long. Germline loops: CDR1 DFQATT, CDR2 SNEGSKA (reference sequence).